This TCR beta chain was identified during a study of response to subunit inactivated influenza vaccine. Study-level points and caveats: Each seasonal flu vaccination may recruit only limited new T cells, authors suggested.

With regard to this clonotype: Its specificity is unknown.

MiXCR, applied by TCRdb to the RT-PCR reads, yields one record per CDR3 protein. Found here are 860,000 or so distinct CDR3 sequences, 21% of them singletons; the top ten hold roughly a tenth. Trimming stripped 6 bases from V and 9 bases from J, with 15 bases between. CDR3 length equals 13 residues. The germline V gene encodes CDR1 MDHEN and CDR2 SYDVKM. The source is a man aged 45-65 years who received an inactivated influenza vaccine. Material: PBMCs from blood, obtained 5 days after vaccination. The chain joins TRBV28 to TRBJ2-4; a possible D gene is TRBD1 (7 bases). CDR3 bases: TGTGCCAGCAGAGTACAGGGGACTCGCATTCAGTACTTC. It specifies CASRVQGTRIQYF.